This TCR beta chain came from a study of blood T cell repertoires in COVID-19. Study-level information: In each case, the material was cDNA or gDNA derived from T cells, B-cell-depleted T cells, or PBMCs.

The method was immunoSEQ multiplex PCR; TCRdb's version includes in-frame clones alone and lacks a portion of them. The sample yields about 130,000 clones, over 80% seen once. V gave up 0 bases and J gave up 2 bases, with 10 bases separating them. There are 15 residues in the CDR3. Per the germline V gene, CDR1 is MRHNA and CDR2 is SNTAGT. This clonotype was obtained from a man in his forties with active or convalescent COVID-19. V is TRBV6-4 and J is TRBJ1-2, with D possibly matching TRBD1 (6 bases). The sample consisted of peripheral blood. CDR3 DNA: TGTGCCAGCAGTGACTCAACAGGGTCGAACTATGGCTACACCTTC. Amino acid sequence: CASSDSTGSNYGYTF.